The clone carrying this TCR beta chain was seen only once. The antigen remains unidentified. The junction and the germline gene differ at one end; a read error may be behind it. The germline V gene encodes CDR1 SNHLY and CDR2 FYNNEI. The CDR3 covers 15 residues. RNA was extracted from bulk tissue without any cell sorting. The sample belongs to a study of tumor and adjacent non-tumor tissue in lung cancer. Overall study: Patients were aged about 30 to 76, 10 men and roughly five women, stage I to III. Whole-study findings and limits: Patients with more diverse tumor TCRs had worse survival.

A modified ARM-PCR protocol with three rounds of nested PCR amplified TCRbeta. TCRdb analysed the multiplex PCR reads with MiXCR anew, one entry per CDR3 protein. The sample includes fewer than 130,000 distinct CDR3 sequences, approximately 84% of them seen just once. The source material was lung tumor tissue. The sequence was obtained from a man between 65 and 85 years old with non-small cell lung cancer. The chain couples TRBV2 to TRBJ2-5, with 8 bases matching TRBD2. As DNA, the CDR3 is TGTGTCAGCAGTCCTGGCGGGGGGTCGCAAGAGACCCAGTACTTC. Amino acid sequence: CVSSPGGGSQETQYF.